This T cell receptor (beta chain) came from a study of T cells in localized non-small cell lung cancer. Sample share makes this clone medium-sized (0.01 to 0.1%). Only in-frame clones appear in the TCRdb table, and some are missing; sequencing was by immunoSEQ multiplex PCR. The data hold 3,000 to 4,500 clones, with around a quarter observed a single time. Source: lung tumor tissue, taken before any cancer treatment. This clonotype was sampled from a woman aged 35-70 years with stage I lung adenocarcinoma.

For the CDR3, the DNA is TGTGCCAGCATCCCGACAGACGGACCCTACGAGCAGTACTTC. It specifies CASIPTDGPYEQYF. This chain joins TRBV6-8 and TRBJ2-7, with a tentative D call TRBD1 (5 bases). With 7 bases removed from V and 2 bases from J, the gap between germline ends came to 15 bases. The CDR3 covers 14 residues. CDR1 and CDR2 (germline): MNHGY, SAAAGT.